The clone carrying this TCR beta chain showed up many times. Its antigen is as yet unknown. The CDR3 consists of 13 residues. CDR1 is SNHLY, CDR2 FYNNEI, per germline. V lost 5 bases and J 3 bases, leaving 11 bases between the germline ends. This specimen belongs to a study of CD8+CD57+ T cells in acquired aplastic anemia. In the study overall: Healthy donors averaged roughly 11 million reads for CD4+ cells. Study conclusions and caveats: Patients and controls were not found to differ significantly in CD8+ Simpson's diversity.

Profiles of TCR beta VDJ and CDR3 were generated from a genomic DNA template. A single record per CDR3 protein comes from TCRdb applying MiXCR to the reads. The sample holds a few hundred thousand distinct CDR3 sequences; approximately 35% are singletons and the top ten take approximately 1.2%. The sequence came from a human donor in good health, serving as a control. Sequenced sample: sorted CD4+, CD8+, or CD8+CD57+ T cells (not recorded which) from PBMCs. This chain joins TRBV2 and TRBJ2-7; possibly TRBD1 or TRBD2 for D (5 bases each). This chain's CDR3 is CASSLGTIYEQYF. As DNA, the CDR3 is TGTGCCAGCAGTCTCGGGACCATCTACGAGCAGTACTTC.